Sequencing of this T cell receptor beta chain was carried out in a study of T cell clones after liver transplantation. Study-level information: Apart from a few HCV-positive recipients, transplants were for non-autoimmune, non-viral reasons.

The method was immunoSEQ multiplex PCR; TCRdb's version includes in-frame clones alone and lacks a portion of them. Of about 68,000 clones listed, more than 85% are singletons. Germline V gene sequence: CDR1 SGHNT, CDR2 YENEEA. The CDR3 contains 14 residues. Trimming removed 8 bases at V and 4 bases at J, with 17 bases between. This chain joins TRBV11-3 and TRBJ1-1; D is perhaps TRBD1 (6 bases). The sample in question was CD4+ T cells from blood, obtained roughly 26 months after liver transplant. This sequence was found in a human patient who received a liver transplant. Some T cells could come from the graft donor. The CDR3 reads CASGKQGEGTEAFF. The CDR3 DNA reads TGTGCCAGCGGCAAACAGGGTGAAGGCACTGAAGCTTTCTTT.